The next 27 T cell receptor beta chains were all read from a single sample in a study of cytomegalovirus exposure and HLA in healthy donors. A multiplex PCR was run with 60 Vbeta primers and 13 Jbeta primers. Profiling relied on immunoSEQ multiplex PCR, and the TCRdb table lists in-frame clones only, not all of them. Among some 200,000 clones listed, just under 85% were seen once. Sequences were obtained from PBMCs. The receptors derive from a woman aged 40 to 50 in good health and CMV-seronegative.

The gene calls are TRBV4-1 and TRBJ1-1, with 8 bases fitting TRBD1. J gave up 7 bases and V 4 bases, and 11 bases lay outside the gene matches. The CDR3 consists of 15 residues. Germline CDR1 reads MGHRA; CDR2 reads YSYEKL. CDR3 protein: CASSPEDREWGEAFF. The CDR3 DNA reads TGCGCCAGCAGCCCGGAGGACAGGGAATGGGGTGAAGCTTTCTTT.

J is TRBJ1-4 and V is TRBV6-1; D not certain. V was trimmed by 3 bases and J by 5 bases, leaving 13 bases between them. Germline V gene lookup returns CDR1 MNHNS and CDR2 SASEGT. CDR3 length: 15 residues. The CDR3 reads CASSERSLLNEKLFF. CDR3 nucleotide sequence: TGTGCCAGCAGTGAGAGGTCCCTACTCAATGAAAAACTGTTTTTT.

The chain couples TRBV28 to TRBJ2-5; D might be TRBD1 (5 bases). Trimming left V 3 bases short and J 5 bases short, with 13 bases between. Germline CDR1 MDHEN, CDR2 SYDVKM. CDR3 length: 14 residues. CDR3 residues: CASSLGPTAETQYF. The CDR3 bases are TGTGCCAGCAGTTTGGGGCCGACCGCGGAGACCCAGTACTTC.

The rearrangement joins TRBV29-1 to TRBJ2-5; 8 bases are a match to TRBD1. V lost 7 bases to trimming and J lost 3 bases; unmatched junction nucleotides: 10. Germline V gene lookup returns CDR1 SQVTM and CDR2 ANQGSEA. The CDR3 runs 14 residues. CDR3 residues: CSGAGGAGEETQYF. Written as DNA, the CDR3 is TGCAGCGGCGCAGGGGGCGCAGGGGAAGAGACCCAGTACTTC.

The chain couples TRBV4-2 to TRBJ2-2; D is perhaps TRBD2 (7 bases). The germline gives CDR1 LGHNA, CDR2 YNFKEQ. Trimming stripped 8 bases from V and 4 bases from J, with 20 bases between. The CDR3 spans 16 residues. CDR3 protein: CASSPNRGAPTGELFF. The CDR3 coding sequence is TGTGCCAGCTCACCCAATCGGGGGGCCCCCACCGGGGAGCTGTTTTTT.

This chain connects TRBV2 to TRBJ2-2; TRBD1 aligns across 8 bases. Trimming cost V 8 bases and J 0 bases; bases outside gene matches: 5. From germline, CDR1 is SNHLY and CDR2 FYNNEI. The CDR3 has 15 amino acids. The CDR3 DNA is TGTGCCAGCGATAAGGGACAGGCGAACACCGGGGAGCTGTTTTTT. It is translated as CASDKGQANTGELFF.

Note on this clone: Germline is not matched at one junction end, which may reflect a read error. The genes are TRBV6-6 and TRBJ1-5; 9 nucleotides match TRBD1. CDR1 and CDR2 (germline): MNHNY, SVGAGI (reference sequence). This CDR3 has 15 amino acids. The CDR3 DNA is TGTGCCAGCAATTACCGGACAGGGGAAGGTCAGCCCCAGCATTTT. Encoded protein: CASNYRTGEGQPQHF.

The J gene is TRBJ2-1, the V gene TRBV11-1; 10 nucleotides match TRBD1. Germline V gives CDR1 SGHAT, CDR2 FQDESV (reference sequence). V was pared by 5 bases and J by 8 bases, with 15 bases of the junction left unmatched. The CDR3 totals 17 residues. CDR3 nucleotide sequence: TGTGCCAGCAGCACTCCAAGGACAGGGGGTAAGGACGATGAGCAGTTCTTC. Its translation is CASSTPRTGGKDDEQFF.

The DNA of the CDR3 is TGTGCCAGCAGTGAAGATCAAGCCTCCTACAATGAGCAGTTCTTC. It codes for CASSEDQASYNEQFF. The chain joins TRBV2 to TRBJ2-1; D unclear. The V gene lost 1 base and the J gene lost 0 bases, with 7 bases spanning the gap. This CDR3 has 15 residues. Looked up from germline, CDR1 is SNHLY and CDR2 is FYNNEI.

The V and J genes are TRBV19 and TRBJ2-5; no definite D call. CDR3 size: 14 residues. Germline lookup yields CDR1 LNHDA and CDR2 SQIVND (reference sequence). V dropped 3 bases and J dropped 1 base, with 9 bases sitting between them. CDR3 in DNA: TGTGCCAGTAGTATGCGGAACCCCCAAGAGACCCAGTACTTC. Translation: CASSMRNPQETQYF.

The V and J genes are TRBV5-6 and TRBJ2-1; 10 bases match TRBD1. The CDR3 has 17 amino acids. V was pared by 4 bases and J by 5 bases, with 12 bases of the junction left unmatched. Germline CDR1 reads SGHDT; CDR2 reads YYEEEE. CDR3 bases: TGTGCCAGCAGCCCACTCCCGTCCGGGACAGGGGACAATGAGCAGTTCTTC. Its protein is CASSPLPSGTGDNEQFF.

The V and J genes are TRBV9 and TRBJ1-4; tentative D call: TRBD1 (5 bases). The V and J ends lost 0 bases and 8 bases respectively, with 17 bases between them. The CDR3 is made up of 16 amino acids. Germline-derived CDR1 and CDR2 are SGDLS and YYNGEE. The CDR3 DNA is TGTGCCAGCAGCGTAGACGCGGCTTCCCGGGGGGAAAAACTGTTTTTT. Its translation is CASSVDAASRGEKLFF.

The chain couples TRBV25-1 to TRBJ1-2; D is perhaps TRBD1 (5 bases). Trimming took 2 bases from V and 4 from J, leaving 8 bases between them. Germline V gene lookup returns CDR1 MGHDK and CDR2 SYGVNS. The CDR3 length is 13 residues. CDR3 in amino acids: CASSERGGYGYTF. Here the CDR3 DNA reads TGTGCCAGCAGTGAACGGGGGGGCTATGGCTACACCTTC.

The rearrangement uses TRBV19 and TRBJ2-5; D unresolved. Germline V gene sequence: CDR1 LNHDA, CDR2 SQIVND (reference sequence). The CDR3 covers 13 residues. V was pared by 4 bases and J by 5 bases, with 11 bases between. Here the CDR3 reads CASSKTSPETQYF. The CDR3, as DNA: TGTGCCAGTAGTAAGACAAGTCCGGAGACCCAGTACTTC. Drawing the rest from reference TRBV19 and TRBJ2-5, the complete variable domain is DGGITQSPKYLFRKEGQNVTLSCEQNLNHDAMYWYRQDPGQGLRLIYYSQIVNDFQKGDIAEGYSVSREKKESFPLTVTSAQKNPTAFYLCASSKTSPETQYFGPGTRLLVL.

This rearrangement joins TRBV9 to TRBJ2-4; D is unresolved. This CDR3 region has 16 residues. From germline, CDR1 is SGDLS and CDR2 YYNGEE. Trimming shortened V by 0 bases and J by 0 bases, and 10 bases separated the two germline ends. For the CDR3, the DNA is TGTGCCAGCAGCGTAGCGCCATCGGGAGCCAAAAACATTCAGTACTTC. This gives the protein CASSVAPSGAKNIQYF.

The J gene is TRBJ2-7, the V gene TRBV15; tentatively, D is TRBD2 (6 bases). V was shortened by 0 bases and J by 3 bases, with 12 bases between the two germline ends. The CDR3 loop spans 15 amino acids. CDR1 is LNHNV and CDR2 is YYDKDF in the germline V gene (reference sequence). CDR3: CATSRERAGDYEQYF. CDR3 bases: TGTGCCACCAGCAGAGAAAGAGCGGGTGACTACGAGCAGTACTTC.

The J gene is TRBJ1-6, the V gene TRBV15, with TRBD1 as a possible D gene (6 bases). Trimming removed 3 bases at V and 7 bases at J, with 13 bases between. In germline, CDR1 is LNHNV, CDR2 YYDKDF (reference sequence). This CDR3 region has 15 residues. CDR3 region: CATSRDRDTNSPLHF. The CDR3 region has the DNA TGTGCCACCAGCAGGGACCGGGACACCAATTCACCCCTCCACTTT.

The rearrangement uses TRBV5-1 and TRBJ1-1; D possibly corresponds to TRBD1 (5 bases). Trimming removed 4 bases at V and 1 base at J, with 14 bases between. The CDR3 runs to 15 residues. Germline V gene data show CDR1 as SGHRS and CDR2 as YFSETQ. CDR3 protein: CASSIEQASNTEAFF. The CDR3 region has the DNA TGCGCCAGCAGCATCGAACAGGCCTCGAACACTGAAGCTTTCTTT.

This rearrangement joins TRBV6-5 to TRBJ2-1, with 7 bases aligning to TRBD2. The V segment lost 11 bases and the J segment 7 bases; nucleotides outside the gene matches: 8. Germline V lookup: CDR1 MNHEY, CDR2 SVGAGI. The CDR3 loop spans 12 amino acids. CDR3 nucleotides: TGTGCCGCCGGGGAGGGGAGGAATGAGCAGTTCTTC. Translating it yields CAAGEGRNEQFF.

The gene calls are TRBV19 and TRBJ2-1, with TRBD2 matching 8 bases. The CDR3 spans 15 residues. The germline gives CDR1 LNHDA, CDR2 SQIVND (reference sequence). The J segment lost 6 bases and the V segment lost 1 base, leaving 5 bases of the junction unmatched. The CDR3 protein is CASSIAGGPGNEQFF. Written as DNA, the CDR3 is TGTGCCAGTAGTATAGCGGGGGGGCCTGGCAATGAGCAGTTCTTC.

This chain joins TRBV7-2 and TRBJ1-1; 7 bases fit TRBD1. The germline V gene encodes CDR1 SGHTA and CDR2 FQGNSA. V shed 5 bases and J 7 bases; nucleotides not matched to a gene: 7. The CDR3 runs 13 residues. The CDR3 reads CASSLNRGVEAFF. CDR3 DNA sequence: TGTGCCAGCAGCCTCAACAGGGGTGTTGAAGCTTTCTTT.

This chain joins TRBV6-1 and TRBJ1-5, with D unclear. The germline V gene encodes CDR1 MNHNS and CDR2 SASEGT. Trimming removed 2 bases from V and 3 bases from J, with 8 bases in between. The CDR3 totals 14 residues. CDR3 residues: CASSEWADNQPQHF. CDR3 bases: TGTGCCAGCAGTGAATGGGCAGACAATCAGCCCCAGCATTTT.

This clone was detected once. The chain carries TRBV6-1 and TRBJ1-2; 8 nucleotides align to TRBD1. Germline CDR1 and CDR2: MNHNS and SASEGT. The CDR3 is 16 residues long. V shed 2 bases and J 5 bases; nucleotides not matched to a gene: 10. CDR3 residues: CASSEKGTGPLYGYTF. CDR3 in DNA: TGTGCCAGCAGTGAAAAAGGGACAGGCCCCCTTTATGGCTACACCTTC.

This clone was detected ten times or more. V usage is TRBV7-3 and J usage is TRBJ1-1, with unresolved D. Trimming cost V 6 bases and J 7 bases, with 6 bases left between them. The CDR3 is 10 amino acids. The germline V gene has CDR1 SGHTA and CDR2 FQGTGA. The CDR3 loop is CASREVEAFF. The CDR3 nucleotides are TGTGCCAGCAGGGAGGTTGAAGCTTTCTTT.

V usage is TRBV30 and J usage is TRBJ1-6, with D possibly matching TRBD1 (6 bases). V was trimmed by 3 bases and J by 3 bases, leaving 15 bases between them. The CDR3 loop spans 16 amino acids. The germline V gene encodes CDR1 GTSNPN and CDR2 SVGIG (reference sequence). In DNA, the CDR3 is TGTGCCTGGAGGGTGAGAGGGGGTCTCTATAATTCACCCCTCCACTTT. It codes for CAWRVRGGLYNSPLHF.

The gene calls are TRBV6-5 and TRBJ2-3, with D unresolved. The germline V and J ends were trimmed by 8 bases and 1 base, with 16 bases remaining between them. This CDR3 spans 15 amino acids. Germline loops: CDR1 MNHEY, CDR2 SVGAGI. CDR3 DNA: TGTGCCAGCTCTAGGTCTATTTGGGGCACAGATACGCAGTATTTT. The encoded protein is CASSRSIWGTDTQYF.

The sample holds one count of this clone. The CDR3 protein is CASSSGFNQPQHF. CDR3 in DNA: TGTGCCAGCAGTTCCGGTTTTAATCAGCCCCAGCATTTT. V and J are TRBV27 and TRBJ1-5; D is undetermined. Germline V gene sequence: CDR1 MNHEY, CDR2 SMNVEV (reference sequence). Trimming removed 4 bases at V and 4 bases at J, with 8 bases between. CDR3 length: 13 residues.